This TCR beta chain was observed in a study of T-cell reconstitution after alpha-beta-depleted transplantation in children. Study observations and caveats: Several hundred graft clones that had expanded were reportedly the source of alpha-beta T cells about two months after transplant. The high TCRbeta diversity at day 60 in some patients came from surviving recipient T cells and thymic progenitors. T-cell numbers and diversity, one year after transplant, stemmed largely from T cells that were newly produced.

Trimming removed 7 bases at V and 5 bases at J, with 18 bases between. Germline CDR1 SQVTM, CDR2 ANQGSEA. The CDR3 is made up of 14 amino acids. This clonotype was detected only a few times. Its antigen is unidentified. As it was prepared, the TCRbeta library received unique molecular identifiers. From the PCR reads, TCRdb called clonotypes with MiXCR, one entry per CDR3 protein. The sample shows approximately 130,000 distinct CDR3 sequences, about 9.5% of them seen only once. The source was PBMCs, mostly from graft donor cells, collected 180 days after TCRalphabeta/CD19-depleted stem cell transplant. The chain joins TRBV29-1 to TRBJ2-1; no clear D. The clonotype was recovered from a girl in the first two years of life who had a stem cell transplant for combined immunodeficiency, so the T cells may come from the graft donor. CDR3 bases: TGCAGCGGCCTAGGTTCTGGCGCCGACAATGAGCAGTTCTTC. Translated: CSGLGSGADNEQFF.